Listed below are T cell receptor beta chains from one sample, sequenced in a study of T cells after yellow fever vaccination. TCRdb re-derived calls from the 5' RACE reads in MiXCR, one entry per CDR3 protein. The profile shows 400,000 or so distinct CDR3 sequences, more than 9% of them singletons. This specimen was PBMCs, taken on the day of the first yellow fever vaccination. Source of these receptors: a man between 18 and 29 years old who received the YFV17D yellow fever vaccine. Each CDR3 is given with its conserved first and last residue. Each record gives: CDR3 DNA, CDR3 protein, D gene, V gene, J gene, clone size. D genes are given only for firm matches. The listing skips clone size in some rows; elsewhere it reads once, few, many or a size class.

DNA: TGCGCCAGCAGCCAATCGGGGTACCCCGGCGAGACCCAGTACTTC; CDR3: CASSQSGYPGETQYF; D: -; V: TRBV4-1; J: TRBJ2-5; size: -
DNA: TGTGCCAGCAGCGACCTTAGACAGGGGGCGTTCTTC; CDR3: CASSDLRQGAFF; D: TRBD1; V: TRBV5-6; J: TRBJ2-1; size: -
DNA: TGTGCCAGCAGCTTAGCGGGGGCCAGTGGCTACACCTTC; CDR3: CASSLAGASGYTF; D: -; V: TRBV11-2; J: TRBJ1-2; size: few
DNA: TGTGCCAGCAGCCAAGATTTGGGCGAGCAGTACTTC; CDR3: CASSQDLGEQYF; D: -; V: TRBV3-1; J: TRBJ2-7; size: -
DNA: TGTGCCAGCAGCCAAAGGGGGTACGAGCAGTACTTC; CDR3: CASSQRGYEQYF; D: -; V: TRBV14; J: TRBJ2-7; size: -
DNA: TGTGCCAGCAGTTTTTTCGGGGTATGGACTGAAGCTTTCTTT; CDR3: CASSFFGVWTEAFF; D: -; V: TRBV27; J: TRBJ1-1; size: -
DNA: TGTGCCAGCAGTTTCCCTTTTTGGGAAGGGGGCGGGGAGACCCAGTACTTC; CDR3: CASSFPFWEGGGETQYF; D: TRBD1; V: TRBV28; J: TRBJ2-5; size: -
DNA: TGTGCCAGCAGCCGAGGGGGGCTATCACTAAACACCGGGGAGCTGTTTTTT; CDR3: CASSRGGLSLNTGELFF; D: -; V: TRBV6-1; J: TRBJ2-2; size: -
DNA: TGCGCCAGCAGCCTTCGACCAGGGGGGGCCTCCTACGAGCAGTACTTC; CDR3: CASSLRPGGASYEQYF; D: -; V: TRBV4-1; J: TRBJ2-7; size: many
DNA: TGTGCCAGCAGTTCTGGGCTAGCGGGCTTCTACGAGCAGTACTTC; CDR3: CASSSGLAGFYEQYF; D: TRBD2; V: TRBV12-3/TRBV12-4; J: TRBJ2-7; size: few
DNA: TGTGCCAGCAGCCGTGAGGTCCTAGCCAAAAACATTCAGTACTTC; CDR3: CASSREVLAKNIQYF; D: -; V: TRBV5-6; J: TRBJ2-4; size: -
DNA: TGTGCCAGCAGCGCCTTCTCCGGGGTGACCAACGAGCAGTACTTC; CDR3: CASSAFSGVTNEQYF; D: -; V: TRBV27; J: TRBJ2-7; size: -
DNA: TGCAGCGTATCACCCCGCTTCGAGACGGGGACTTATGGCTACACCTTC; CDR3: CSVSPRFETGTYGYTF; D: -; V: TRBV29-1; J: TRBJ1-2; size: -
DNA: TGTGCCAGCAGTTGGAACCTCGGGACCGATTATTCCTACAATGAGCAGTTCTTC; CDR3: CASSWNLGTDYSYNEQFF; D: -; V: TRBV6-5; J: TRBJ2-1; size: few
DNA: TGTGCCAGCAGTATCAACCGGGACGGAGGGAATGAGCAGTTCTTC; CDR3: CASSINRDGGNEQFF; D: -; V: TRBV6-4; J: TRBJ2-1; size: few
DNA: TGTGCCAGCAGCCATGGGGTGGTCACTGAAGCTTTCTTT; CDR3: CASSHGVVTEAFF; D: -; V: TRBV5-8; J: TRBJ1-1; size: few
DNA: TGTGCCAGCAGCCCGACGGACAGTCCTAACTATGGCTACACCTTC; CDR3: CASSPTDSPNYGYTF; D: -; V: TRBV7-3; J: TRBJ1-2; size: -
DNA: TGTGCCAGCAGCTTGGGTAGATATTCCTACGAGCAGTACTTC; CDR3: CASSLGRYSYEQYF; D: -; V: TRBV5-6; J: TRBJ2-7; size: few
DNA: TGTGCCAGCAGTTTCCCCCTCTCGGCGTCCCCTGGGGGAGATACGCAGTATTTT; CDR3: CASSFPLSASPGGDTQYF; D: -; V: TRBV12-3/TRBV12-4; J: TRBJ2-3; size: -
DNA: TGCGCCAGCAGCCAAGGGGTCGATCAGCCCCAGCATTTT; CDR3: CASSQGVDQPQHF; D: -; V: TRBV4-1; J: TRBJ1-5; size: -
DNA: TGCGCCAGCAGCCCCACAATTCCCTCTACCTCCTACGAGCAGTACTTC; CDR3: CASSPTIPSTSYEQYF; D: -; V: TRBV5-1; J: TRBJ2-7; size: few
DNA: TGCGCCAGCAGCCAACTGGGGCGGGGTGGCTACACCTTC; CDR3: CASSQLGRGGYTF; D: -; V: TRBV4-1; J: TRBJ1-2; size: -
DNA: TGTGCCAGCAGCATAAGCTGGACTAGCGGTGCCTCCTACAATGAGCAGTTCTTC; CDR3: CASSISWTSGASYNEQFF; D: -; V: TRBV21-1; J: TRBJ2-1; size: few
DNA: TGCAGCGTGGGAGGGGTCTTATCCACTGAAGCTTTCTTT; CDR3: CSVGGVLSTEAFF; D: -; V: TRBV29-1; J: TRBJ1-1; size: -
DNA: TGTGCCAGCAAGGTAGACAGGAGCCAAGAGACCCAGTACTTC; CDR3: CASKVDRSQETQYF; D: -; V: TRBV2; J: TRBJ2-5; size: -
DNA: TGCGCCAGCAGCAATGAGGCAGATACGCAGTATTTT; CDR3: CASSNEADTQYF; D: -; V: TRBV5-1; J: TRBJ2-3; size: -
DNA: TGTGCCAGCAGCTTCATCATGAGGGCAGGGAACACTGAAGCTTTCTTT; CDR3: CASSFIMRAGNTEAFF; D: -; V: TRBV5-4; J: TRBJ1-1; size: -
DNA: TGTGCCAGCAGCTTTCACCTCTCCGGGGAGCTGTTTTTT; CDR3: CASSFHLSGELFF; D: -; V: TRBV7-9; J: TRBJ2-2; size: -
DNA: TGTGCCAGCAGCCTAAGCGGGGACTCCTACGAGCAGTACTTC; CDR3: CASSLSGDSYEQYF; D: TRBD2; V: TRBV5-4; J: TRBJ2-7; size: few
DNA: TGTGCCAGCAGCTTAAGAAAGGCAGGTCCGAACACCGGGGAGCTGTTTTTT; CDR3: CASSLRKAGPNTGELFF; D: -; V: TRBV7-8; J: TRBJ2-2; size: -
DNA: TGTGCCAGCACCATGGGAGGGGGACACTTGGCCCCTAAACGGAACACTGAAGCTTTCTTT; CDR3: CASTMGGGHLAPKRNTEAFF; D: -; V: TRBV21-1; J: TRBJ1-1; size: -
DNA: TGTGCCATCAGTGACTGGGACAGGGGGGACACTGAAGCTTTCTTT; CDR3: CAISDWDRGDTEAFF; D: TRBD1; V: TRBV10-3; J: TRBJ1-1; size: -
DNA: TGCGCCAGCAGTCAATCCCCGGGGCAGGGCTGTACCGGAGAGACCCAGTACTTC; CDR3: CASSQSPGQGCTGETQYF; D: -; V: TRBV23-1; J: TRBJ2-5; size: few
DNA: TGTGCCAGCAGCTTGTACCCGGGGGAGCAGTACTTC; CDR3: CASSLYPGEQYF; D: -; V: TRBV5-6; J: TRBJ2-7; size: -
DNA: TGCGCCAGCAGCCCCGACGGAGGTAGCGGGGGGAGGGAGACCCAGTACTTC; CDR3: CASSPDGGSGGRETQYF; D: TRBD2; V: TRBV4-1; J: TRBJ2-5; size: few
DNA: TGTGCCAGCTCCGACACCCTGAACGCGGGGGCCTACGAGCAGTACTTC; CDR3: CASSDTLNAGAYEQYF; D: TRBD2; V: TRBV18; J: TRBJ2-7; size: once
DNA: TGCGCCAGCAGCCAACAAGAGACCCAGTACTTC; CDR3: CASSQQETQYF; D: -; V: TRBV18; J: TRBJ2-5; size: many
DNA: TGTGCCAGCTCACTAGACGTCAATTCACCCCTCCACTTT; CDR3: CASSLDVNSPLHF; D: -; V: TRBV18; J: TRBJ1-6; size: -
DNA: TGTGCCAGCAACTTAGACAGAAACACTGAAGCTTTCTTT; CDR3: CASNLDRNTEAFF; D: -; V: TRBV6-1; J: TRBJ1-1; size: -
DNA: TGTGCCAGCAGTTCTGGGGCAGGGGTCGAAAAACTGTTTTTT; CDR3: CASSSGAGVEKLFF; D: -; V: TRBV12-3/TRBV12-4; J: TRBJ1-4; size: -
DNA: TGCAGCGTGAGAAGAGGGACAGTTGGATACGAGCAGTACTTC; CDR3: CSVRRGTVGYEQYF; D: TRBD1; V: TRBV29-1; J: TRBJ2-7; size: -
DNA: TGCGCCAGCAGCTGGGGAATGGGCTACGAGCAGTACTTC; CDR3: CASSWGMGYEQYF; D: -; V: TRBV5-1; J: TRBJ2-7; size: -
DNA: TGTGCCAGCAGCTTCAGTTGGCGGGGGGGCACAGATACGCAGTATTTT; CDR3: CASSFSWRGGTDTQYF; D: TRBD2; V: TRBV7-2; J: TRBJ2-3; size: few
DNA: TGTGCCAGCAGTGACAGATTCTACAATGAGCAGTTCTTC; CDR3: CASSDRFYNEQFF; D: -; V: TRBV6-4; J: TRBJ2-1; size: -
DNA: TGTGCCAGCAGCGCGGGACTAGCCATCGAGGAGACCCAGTACTTC; CDR3: CASSAGLAIEETQYF; D: TRBD2; V: TRBV9; J: TRBJ2-5; size: few
DNA: TGTGCCAGCAGCTTGGGGTCGGTGGAGACCCAGTACTTC; CDR3: CASSLGSVETQYF; D: -; V: TRBV7-2; J: TRBJ2-5; size: few
DNA: TGCGCCAGCAGCCAAGCACTAGCAAAATTGGGAAATGAGCAGTTCTTC; CDR3: CASSQALAKLGNEQFF; D: -; V: TRBV4-1; J: TRBJ2-1; size: -
DNA: TGTGCCAGCAGCTTAGCGGGACAGGGGTTGGTCTACACCTTC; CDR3: CASSLAGQGLVYTF; D: TRBD1; V: TRBV7-8; J: TRBJ1-2; size: -
DNA: TGTGCCAGCACCACCGCAGGGGGCAACACTGAAGCTTTCTTT; CDR3: CASTTAGGNTEAFF; D: TRBD1; V: TRBV6-1; J: TRBJ1-1; size: few
DNA: TGTGCCAGCAGCTTAGTAGTGTTCGGCACAGATACGCAGTATTTT; CDR3: CASSLVVFGTDTQYF; D: -; V: TRBV7-2; J: TRBJ2-3; size: many
DNA: TGTGCCAGCAGTAGATCTTATAGCAATCAGCCCCAGCATTTT; CDR3: CASSRSYSNQPQHF; D: -; V: TRBV6-1; J: TRBJ1-5; size: -
DNA: TGCGCCAGCAGCCAGGACAGCGGGACAGCGATCTCTGGGGCCAACGTCCTGACTTTC; CDR3: CASSQDSGTAISGANVLTF; D: -; V: TRBV4-1; J: TRBJ2-6; size: few
DNA: TGTGCCACCAGAGGGGGTTCGGAAGAGACCCAGTACTTC; CDR3: CATRGGSEETQYF; D: -; V: TRBV24-1; J: TRBJ2-5; size: many
DNA: TGTGCCAGCAGTTCCGCGGGGGGGACCTACGAGCAGTACTTC; CDR3: CASSSAGGTYEQYF; D: TRBD2; V: TRBV6-2/TRBV6-3; J: TRBJ2-7; size: few
DNA: TGTGCCAGCAGTTACTCCCAAGAGACCCAGTACTTC; CDR3: CASSYSQETQYF; D: -; V: TRBV6-6; J: TRBJ2-5; size: many
DNA: TGTGCCAGCAGTTTATACAGGGGGCGTGTCACCGGGGAGCTGTTTTTT; CDR3: CASSLYRGRVTGELFF; D: TRBD1; V: TRBV12-3/TRBV12-4; J: TRBJ2-2; size: -
DNA: TGTGCCAGCAGTTTTTATCAGAAGTCAGAGACCCAGTACTTC; CDR3: CASSFYQKSETQYF; D: -; V: TRBV12-3/TRBV12-4; J: TRBJ2-5; size: -
DNA: TGTGCCAGCAACTACGGGCGCGGGGGTCCCTGGAATGAGCAGTTCTTC; CDR3: CASNYGRGGPWNEQFF; D: TRBD2; V: TRBV28; J: TRBJ2-1; size: -